This TCR beta chain is from a study of beta chain features in type 1 diabetes. Broader study findings: A moderate, significant TCRB CDR3 shortening appeared in type 1 diabetes across four CD4+ subsets.

Expressed TCRB transcripts were sequenced after all isolated RNA was converted to cDNA. Method: immunoSEQ multiplex PCR; TCRdb's copy keeps in-frame clones and lacks some. The table records 130,000 to 150,000 clones, more than 9% of them present only once. This clone came up a few times. Its antigen is not identified. Material: naive CD4+ T cells from blood. This sequence was found in a man aged 18 to 29 in good health.

The CDR3 region is CASSVVGDSSYNEQFF. The DNA for the CDR3 is TGTGCCAGCAGCGTAGTTGGGGACAGCTCCTACAATGAGCAGTTCTTC. This rearrangement joins TRBV9 to TRBJ2-1; 7 nucleotides agree with TRBD1. The CDR3 covers 16 residues. Unmatched junction bases numbered 3, after V lost 0 bases and J lost 0 bases. Per germline, CDR1 SGDLS and CDR2 YYNGEE. Drawing the rest from reference TRBV9 and TRBJ2-1, the complete variable domain is DSGVTQTPKHLITATGQRVTLRCSPRSGDLSVYWYQQSLDQGLQFLIQYYNGEERAKGNILERFSAQQFPDLHSELNLSSLELGDSALYFCASSVVGDSSYNEQFFGPGTRLTVL.